The 11 T cell receptor beta chains listed next were all sequenced from one sample in a study of identical twins. TCRdb analysed the 5' RACE reads with MiXCR anew, one entry per CDR3 protein. The repertoire holds about 520,000 distinct CDR3 sequences, with 20% to 25% as singletons. The same specimen was also included in a second study, on T cells expressing NK-cell markers.

Sequenced sample: CD4+ T cells sorted from blood. Receptor source: a woman in her late teens or twenties in good health.

The gene calls are TRBV7-9 and TRBJ1-5; no definite D call. This CDR3 comprises 16 residues. CDR1 and CDR2 from the germline V gene are SEHNR and FQNEAQ (reference sequence). Deletions cut 0 bases from V and 1 base from J, with 10 bases between. CDR3 region: CASSLALGASNQPQHF. CDR3 coding DNA: TGTGCCAGCAGCTTAGCCCTCGGTGCCAGCAATCAGCCCCAGCATTTT.

The V gene is TRBV20-1, the J gene TRBJ2-3, with TRBD2 identical over 14 bases. Germline trimming cut 6 bases from V and 4 bases from J; bases unmatched to any gene: 12. The CDR3 consists of 17 residues. Looked up from germline, CDR1 is DFQATT and CDR2 is SNEGSKA (reference sequence). CDR3 nucleotide sequence: TGCAGTGCGTCCCCGGGACTAGCGGGGGACGGTCCAGATACGCAGTATTTT. Amino acid sequence: CSASPGLAGDGPDTQYF.

This rearrangement joins TRBV20-1 to TRBJ1-5; 8 positions agree with TRBD1. V lost 1 base to trimming and J lost 7 bases; unmatched junction nucleotides: 9. Germline V CDR1 and CDR2: DFQATT, SNEGSKA (reference sequence). The CDR3 spans 15 residues. The CDR3 is CSARGRGQGGQPQHF. DNA of the CDR3: TGCAGTGCTAGAGGCAGGGGGCAGGGTGGACAGCCCCAGCATTTT.

The genes are TRBV29-1 and TRBJ1-2; no definite D call. The length of the CDR3 is 14 residues. Germline lookup yields CDR1 SQVTM and CDR2 ANQGSEA. The germline V and J ends were trimmed by 5 bases and 2 bases, with 15 bases remaining between them. This CDR3 is CSVNNLMSNYGYTF. CDR3 bases: TGCAGCGTTAACAATCTTATGTCCAACTATGGCTACACCTTC. The variable domain in full, with the rest retrieved from reference TRBV29-1 and TRBJ1-2, is SAVISQKPSRDICQRGTSLTIQCQVDSQVTMMFWYRQQPGQSLTLIATANQGSEATYESGFVIDKFPISRPNLTFSTLTVSNMSPEDSSIYLCSVNNLMSNYGYTFGSGTRLTVV.

The chain carries TRBV10-3 and TRBJ2-3; TRBD2 agrees at 16 bases. The V gene end was trimmed by 8 bases and the J gene end by 4 bases; junction bases not matched to a gene: 6. CDR3 length: 16 amino acids. Germline V lookup: CDR1 ENHRY, CDR2 SYGVKD. CDR3 in DNA: TGTGCCATCGGAGGGACTAGCGGGAGGGCCGCAGATACGCAGTATTTT. It codes for CAIGGTSGRAADTQYF.

V usage is TRBV5-1 and J usage is TRBJ2-2, with 9 bases aligning to TRBD2. The V gene end was trimmed by 4 bases and the J gene end by 0 bases; junction bases not matched to a gene: 4. Germline values: CDR1 SGHRS, CDR2 YFSETQ. The CDR3 has 16 amino acids. Here the CDR3 DNA reads TGCGCCAGCAGCCTATTAGCGGGGGCGAACACCGGGGAGCTGTTTTTT. Residues: CASSLLAGANTGELFF. Drawing the rest from reference TRBV5-1 and TRBJ2-2, the complete variable domain is KAGVTQTPRYLIKTRGQQVTLSCSPISGHRSVSWYQQTPGQGLQFLFEYFSETQRNKGNFPGRFSGRQFSNSRSEMNVSTLELGDSALYLCASSLLAGANTGELFFGEGSRLTVL.

The chain couples TRBV7-9 to TRBJ2-3, with 8 nucleotides matching TRBD1. CDR3 length: 15 amino acids. CDR1 is SEHNR, CDR2 FQNEAQ, per germline (reference sequence). V lost 0 bases to trimming and J lost 4 bases; unmatched junction nucleotides: 3. This CDR3 reads CASSLAQGVADTQYF. The CDR3 DNA is TGTGCCAGCAGCTTAGCACAGGGGGTCGCAGATACGCAGTATTTT.

The chain recombines TRBV20-1 with TRBJ2-6; D may be TRBD1 (6 bases). CDR1 and CDR2 from the germline V gene are DFQATT and SNEGSKA (reference sequence). The CDR3 consists of 14 residues. DNA of the CDR3: TGCGGGGGCCGGGAAGGTTCTGGGGCCAACGTCCTGACTTTC. It is translated as CGGREGSGANVLTF.

This clonotype was seen more than once but under ten times. The chain is built from TRBV7-2 and TRBJ2-5, with a possible D match to TRBD1 (5 bases). CDR3 length: 22 residues. With 2 bases removed from V and 3 bases from J, the gap between germline ends came to 34 bases. Germline V gene data show CDR1 as SGHTA and CDR2 as FQGNSA. The CDR3: CASSLLRGPRNRQGNIKETQYF. The CDR3 region has the DNA TGTGCCAGCAGCTTACTCCGCGGCCCACGGAACCGGCAGGGCAACATAAAAGAGACCCAGTACTTC. Looking up the rest from reference TRBV7-2 and TRBJ2-5 gives the full variable domain: GAGVSQSPSNKVTEKGKDVELRCDPISGHTALYWYRQSLGQGLEFLIYFQGNSAPDKSGLPSDRFSAERTGGSVSTLTIQRTQQEDSAVYLCASSLLRGPRNRQGNIKETQYFGPGTRLLVL.

This clonotype was counted many times. The J gene is TRBJ1-5, the V gene TRBV6-5, with TRBD1 matching over 10 bases. The CDR3 totals 15 residues. V shed 4 bases, J shed 7 bases, and the junction held 7 bases outside the gene matches. Germline lookup yields CDR1 MNHEY and CDR2 SVGAGI. CDR3 region: CASSSDRGRGQPQHF. The CDR3 nucleotides are TGTGCCAGCAGTTCAGACAGGGGGCGCGGACAGCCCCAGCATTTT.

The V and J genes are TRBV2 and TRBJ2-7, with D perhaps TRBD1 (5 bases). Germline CDR1 SNHLY, CDR2 FYNNEI. The CDR3 has 12 residues. The V end lost 5 bases, the J end lost 6 bases, and 11 bases lay between the germline ends. CDR3 protein: CASSKDQGEQYF. CDR3 coding DNA: TGTGCCAGCAGTAAAGACCAGGGCGAGCAGTACTTC.